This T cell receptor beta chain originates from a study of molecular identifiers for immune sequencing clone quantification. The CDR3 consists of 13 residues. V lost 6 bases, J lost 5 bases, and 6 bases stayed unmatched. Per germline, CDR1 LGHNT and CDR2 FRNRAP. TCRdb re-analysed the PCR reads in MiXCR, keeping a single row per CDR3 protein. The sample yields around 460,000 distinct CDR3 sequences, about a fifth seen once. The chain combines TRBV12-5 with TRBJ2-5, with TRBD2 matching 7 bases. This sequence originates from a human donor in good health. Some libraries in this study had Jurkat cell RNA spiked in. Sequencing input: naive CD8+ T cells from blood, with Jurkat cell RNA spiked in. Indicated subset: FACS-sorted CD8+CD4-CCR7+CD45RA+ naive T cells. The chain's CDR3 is CASGWGGWETQYF. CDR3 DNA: TGTGCTAGTGGCTGGGGGGGGTGGGAGACCCAGTACTTC.